This T cell receptor (beta chain) was retrieved from a study of CD8+CD57+ T cells in acquired aplastic anemia. Study-level points and caveats: A set of about 30 CD8+ CDR3 sequences was shared between patients and controls, and these sequences appeared highly expressed in patients.

This clonotype came up once. Its specificity is unknown. Genomic DNA, serving as template, underwent TCR beta VDJ and CDR3 profiling. TCRdb analysed the reads with MiXCR anew, one entry per CDR3 protein. The sample has 200,000 to 250,000 distinct CDR3 sequences; less than 75% are singletons. CD8+CD57+ cell expansion had been shown by flow cytometry in patients chosen for sequencing. The V and J ends lost 5 bases and 9 bases respectively, with 14 bases between them. The CDR3 is 12 amino acids. Looked up from germline, CDR1 is SQVTM and CDR2 is ANQGSEA. V and J are TRBV29-1 and TRBJ2-1; tentative D call: TRBD2 (5 bases). The clonotype originates from a human donor with aplastic anemia. Sequenced input: sorted CD4+, CD8+, or CD8+CD57+ T cells (not recorded which) from PBMCs. CDR3 in amino acids: CSVLLEGVEQFF. CDR3 DNA sequence: TGCAGCGTTCTCCTAGAGGGAGTTGAGCAGTTCTTC.